What follows is one T cell receptor (beta chain) and its context. It lacks a known antigen. Per-base qualities were not stored, and no clone one base away is much larger. To isolate intraepithelial and lamina propria lymphocytes from graft specimens, dithiothreitol, EDTA incubations and collagenase D digestion were used. Serial intestinal graft biopsy specimens collected up to 600 days after transplant underwent bulk TCR-beta sequencing. This sample was taken from a study of graft-versus-host responses after intestinal transplantation (dated by TCRdb to about 2021). Background on the whole study: The transplants that recipients received were multivisceral, liver-intestinal, or isolated intestinal. A peak of at least 4% donor T cells among recipient peripheral blood mononuclear cells was the definition used for donor T cell macrochimerism. A cohort of roughly 25 intestinal transplant recipients, including one retransplant, was enrolled, and a few patients lacking pretransplant specimens were excluded. To identify alloreactive clones, pre-transplant mixed lymphocyte reaction products were sequenced and then compared with unstimulated pre-transplant donor and recipient T cells. All recipients received anti-thymocyte globulin induction followed by maintenance tacrolimus and steroids for 3 to 4 years. After intestinal transplantation, graft-versus-host and host-versus-graft alloreactive T cell clones in the graft, circulation and bone marrow were tracked using bulk TCR-beta CDR3 sequencing. Rather than going through the commercial service, samples from a few later patients were sequenced in-house on an Illumina MiSeq and processed with MiXCR. General findings and caveats noted by the study authors: Patients with donor T cell macrochimerism had high GvH to HvG T cell clonal ratios in their allografts. Early after transplant, peak levels of circulating GvH clones were found to be associated with declines in HvG clones. Conclusions were limited by the relatively low number and heterogeneity of intestinal transplant patients. GvH clones turned up in recipient bone marrow, with some appearing earlier in ileal mucosa or blood, a pattern consistent with an intestinal mucosal origin.

The CDR3 sequence holds 12 residues, the cysteine and phenylalanine included. Only the CDR3 part of the read is kept: 36 bases, read in frame from the first base. The junction shows trimming of 8 bases on V and 5 bases on J, plus 12 bases between the germline ends. The germline V gene (reference sequence) specifies GTSNPN as CDR1 and SVGIG as CDR2. Libraries were constructed by the immunoSEQ multiplex PCR assay. For most patients, high-throughput TCR-beta CDR3 sequencing of genomic DNA was performed by Adaptive Biotechnologies. For the original study's pipeline: TCR sequencing data were retrieved from Adaptive's ImmunoSEQ software for some 19 patients, whereas a few other patients were processed with MiXCR and VDJtools. Because the origin of CDR3 nucleotide sequences shared between donor and recipient could not be assigned, those sequences were removed. To be classed as alloreactive, a clone needed at least 2-fold expansion over unstimulated cells and a minimum CFSE-low frequency of 0.002% (template counts) or 0.001% (read counts). Mappable clones were those detected in sequenced pre-transplant spleen, lymph node, or MLR CFSE-low populations of the donor or recipient. Cumulative frequency of alloreactive clones was calculated as a percentage of all sequences weighted by copy number. Sourced from immuneACCESS, this table was stored by TCRdb with only in-frame sequences that have V and J called. A share of the clones is absent; for the studies checked, an unresolved V gene accounts for under half, and the remainder has no known explanation. The V and J calls and clone size are taken from that table; D and trimming were inferred from the DNA. Recorded for this sample are 15,000 to 20,000 clones; around three quarters of them occurred a single time. The top ten constitute approximately 8% of the sample.

This material consisted of ileum tissue, taken about 3 weeks after intestinal transplant. This receptor was identified in a human patient who received an intestinal transplant, so some T cells may come from the graft donor. Recombination connected TRBV30 to TRBJ2-2, with TRBD2 perhaps the D gene, on 6 matching bases. The CDR3 region has the sequence CAQYRETGELFF. The base sequence is TGTGCCCAGTATCGGGAGACCGGGGAGCTGTTTTTT.